This T cell receptor (beta chain) was captured by sequencing in a study of breast tumors, draining lymph nodes, adjacent tissues. Findings and caveats of the study: Tumor repertoires ranked between lymph nodes and nontumor tissue in diversity, with V and J gene preferences. The data were judged consistent with most tumor T cells coming from lymph node and expanding in tumor. Data only fit, rather than demonstrated, lymph node origin of most tumor T cells. Luminal-like breast cancer showed significantly higher tumor–nontumor repertoire similarity than basal-like.

One entry per CDR3 protein, called by TCRdb with MiXCR from the multiplex PCR reads. The data contain around 70,000 distinct CDR3 sequences, less than 45% of them singletons. The germline V gene encodes CDR1 ENHRY and CDR2 SYGVKD. Trimming left V 8 bases short and J 3 bases short, with 13 bases between. The CDR3 has 13 residues. This clonotype showed up just once. The antigen is unknown. A much larger clone differs by one base, so this may be a read error. This chain connects TRBV10-3 to TRBJ1-1; D not certain. Sequences were obtained from breast tumor tissue. This receptor was obtained from a female donor with breast cancer. Some clones in this sample may be carry-over from other donors' samples. The CDR3 sequence is CAIGATQYTEAFF. CDR3 DNA: TGTGCCATCGGCGCGACACAGTACACTGAAGCTTTCTTT.